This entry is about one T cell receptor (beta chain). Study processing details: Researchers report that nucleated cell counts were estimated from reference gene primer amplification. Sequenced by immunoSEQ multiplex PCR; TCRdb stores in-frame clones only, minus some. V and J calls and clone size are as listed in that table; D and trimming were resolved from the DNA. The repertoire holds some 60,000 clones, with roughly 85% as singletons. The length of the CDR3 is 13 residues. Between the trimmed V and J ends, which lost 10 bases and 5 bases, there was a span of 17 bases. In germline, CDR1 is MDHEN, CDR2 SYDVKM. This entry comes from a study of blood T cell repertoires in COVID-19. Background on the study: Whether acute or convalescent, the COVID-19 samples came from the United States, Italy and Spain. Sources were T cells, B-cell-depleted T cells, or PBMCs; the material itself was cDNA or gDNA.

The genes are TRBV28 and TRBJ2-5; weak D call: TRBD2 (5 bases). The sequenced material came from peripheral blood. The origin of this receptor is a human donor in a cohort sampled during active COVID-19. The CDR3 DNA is TGTGCCATATCCGGGAACAATCCCGAGACCCAGTACTTC. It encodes CAISGNNPETQYF.